This TCR beta chain was retrieved from a study of blood T cell repertoires in COVID-19 (dated by TCRdb to about 2020). About the investigation overall: Samples covering the acute and convalescent phases of COVID-19 were provided by collaborators in the United States, Italy and Spain. The material from the prospective study consisted of cDNA or gDNA derived from T cells, B-cell-depleted T cells, or PBMCs. Subjects who had been exposed to COVID-19, were actively infected with it, or had recovered from it provided the deeply sampled blood TCRbeta repertoires that made up the dataset. A freely available public database, intended as a resource for researchers studying the immune response to SARS-CoV-2, is where the repertoires were released. The samples were drawn from two sources: the first 160 participants of the ongoing ImmuneRACE study, and 1,000 to 1,500 subjects contributed by 6 global collaborators. Sample metadata almost always included a de-identified subject ID, COVID-19 status, age in years and sex. Where HLA class I and class II types were available, the types were taken from metadata supplied by the sample provider, not from assay-based typing.

Paper-wide results and their limitations: How much clinical and demographic metadata was included differed by source and by participant, and the metadata was provided uncurated.

The immunoSEQ Assay, a bias-controlled multiplex PCR, was used to amplify TCRbeta CDR3 regions from genomic DNA. Under the source paper's analysis protocol: Nucleated cell counts per sample were estimated from amplification of reference gene primers within the assay. Sequence reads were collapsed and filtered to measure the absolute abundance of every unique TCRbeta CDR3 rearrangement. For each sample, productive Simpson clonality was calculated by taking the square root of Simpson's diversity index across productive rearrangements. The source is immuneACCESS, and TCRdb retained only in-frame sequences with V and J called. Part of the clones is not carried over; for the studies checked, unresolved V genes explain less than half of this, and the remainder is unexplained. The V and J calls and clone size were taken over from that table, and D and trimming were inferred from the DNA. The sample yields about 50,000 clones; about 84% were counted once. In total, the top ten clones hold 2.1% of the sample.

On this clone: Its antigen is unknown. The sample holds no much larger clone one base away, and base qualities are not on file.

From the cysteine up to the phenylalanine, the CDR3 has a length of 15 residues. Only the CDR3 region is kept as DNA, spanning 45 bases read in frame from base 1. Clipping removes 1 base from V and 6 bases from J, with 7 as the unmatched junction base count. Per the germline V gene, SGHRS is the CDR1 and YFSETQ is the CDR2. Whole blood was collected in K2EDTA tubes by collaborating institutions according to the institutions' own protocols. Collaborator samples were shipped for TCRbeta analysis as frozen whole blood, isolated PBMCs, or DNA extracted from either sample type. The clonotype was recovered from a woman aged 55-75 years with acute or convalescent COVID-19. Here the chain combines TRBV5-1 and TRBJ2-7; 10 junctional bases match TRBD2. Sequenced input: peripheral blood. CDR3 region: CASSLFEREGGEQYF. The nucleotide sequence reads as follows: TGCGCCAGCAGCTTGTTCGAGCGGGAGGGTGGCGAGCAGTACTTC.